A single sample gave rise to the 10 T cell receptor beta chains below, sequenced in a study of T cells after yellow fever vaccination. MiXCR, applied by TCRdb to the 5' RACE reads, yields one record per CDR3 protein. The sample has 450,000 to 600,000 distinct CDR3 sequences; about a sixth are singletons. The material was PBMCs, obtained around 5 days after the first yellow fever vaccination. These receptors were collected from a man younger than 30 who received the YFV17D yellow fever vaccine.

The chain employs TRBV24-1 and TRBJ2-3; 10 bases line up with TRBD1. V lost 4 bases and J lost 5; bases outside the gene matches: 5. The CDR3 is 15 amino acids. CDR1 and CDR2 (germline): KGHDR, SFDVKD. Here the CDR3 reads CATSDPGQGGDTQYF. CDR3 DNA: TGTGCCACCAGTGACCCTGGACAGGGGGGAGATACGCAGTATTTT.

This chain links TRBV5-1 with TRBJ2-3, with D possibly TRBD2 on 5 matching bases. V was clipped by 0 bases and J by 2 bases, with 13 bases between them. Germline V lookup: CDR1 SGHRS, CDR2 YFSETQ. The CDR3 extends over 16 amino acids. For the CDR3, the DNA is TGCGCCAGCAGCTTGGTAGCGCGACCCAACACAGATACGCAGTATTTT. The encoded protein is CASSLVARPNTDTQYF.

The CDR3: CASSGEGPQIPLSGANVLTF. The DNA for the CDR3 is TGTGCCAGCAGTGGAGAGGGTCCCCAGATCCCGTTGTCTGGGGCCAACGTCCTGACTTTC. This chain connects TRBV25-1 to TRBJ2-6, with D possibly TRBD2 on 5 matching bases. V was trimmed by 4 bases and J by 1 base, leaving 23 bases between them. CDR1 MGHDK and CDR2 SYGVNS come from the germline V gene. The CDR3 has 20 residues.

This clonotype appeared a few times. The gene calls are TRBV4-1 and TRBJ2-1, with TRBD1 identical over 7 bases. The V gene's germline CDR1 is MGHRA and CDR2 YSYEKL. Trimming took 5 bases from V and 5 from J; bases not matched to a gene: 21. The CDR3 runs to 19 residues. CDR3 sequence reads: CASSESGKTGSVWDNEQFF. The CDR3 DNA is TGCGCCAGCAGCGAATCAGGGAAGACAGGGTCAGTATGGGACAATGAGCAGTTCTTC.

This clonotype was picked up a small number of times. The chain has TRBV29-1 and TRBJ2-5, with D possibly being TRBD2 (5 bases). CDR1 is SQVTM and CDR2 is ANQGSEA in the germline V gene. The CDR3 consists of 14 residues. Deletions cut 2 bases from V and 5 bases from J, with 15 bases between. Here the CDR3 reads CSVEWPGKGETQYF. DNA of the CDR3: TGCAGCGTTGAATGGCCGGGAAAAGGGGAGACCCAGTACTTC.

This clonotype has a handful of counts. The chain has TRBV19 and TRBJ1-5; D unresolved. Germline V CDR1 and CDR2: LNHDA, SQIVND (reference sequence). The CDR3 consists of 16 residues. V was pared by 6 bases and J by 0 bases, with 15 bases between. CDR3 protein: CASRISPGNSNQPQHF. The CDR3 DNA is TGTGCCAGTAGAATAAGCCCCGGAAATAGCAATCAGCCCCAGCATTTT.

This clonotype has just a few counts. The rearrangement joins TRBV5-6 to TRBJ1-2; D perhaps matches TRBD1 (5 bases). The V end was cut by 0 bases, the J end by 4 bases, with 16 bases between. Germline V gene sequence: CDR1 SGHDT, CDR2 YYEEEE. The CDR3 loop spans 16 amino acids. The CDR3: CASSLGADWGPYGYTF. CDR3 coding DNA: TGTGCCAGCAGCTTGGGGGCCGATTGGGGCCCCTATGGCTACACCTTC.

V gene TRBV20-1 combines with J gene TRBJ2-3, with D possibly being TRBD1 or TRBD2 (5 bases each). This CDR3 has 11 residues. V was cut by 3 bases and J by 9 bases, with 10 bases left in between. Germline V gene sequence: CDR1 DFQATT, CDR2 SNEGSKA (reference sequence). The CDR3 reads CSASLRDTQYF. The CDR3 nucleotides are TGCAGTGCTAGTCTCCGGGACACGCAGTATTTT.

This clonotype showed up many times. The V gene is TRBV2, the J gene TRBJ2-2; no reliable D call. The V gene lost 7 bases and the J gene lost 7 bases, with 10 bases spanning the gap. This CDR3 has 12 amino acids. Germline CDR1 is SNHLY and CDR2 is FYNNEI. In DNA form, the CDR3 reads TGTGCCAGCATTCTGGATGGCGGGGAGCTGTTTTTT. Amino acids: CASILDGGELFF.

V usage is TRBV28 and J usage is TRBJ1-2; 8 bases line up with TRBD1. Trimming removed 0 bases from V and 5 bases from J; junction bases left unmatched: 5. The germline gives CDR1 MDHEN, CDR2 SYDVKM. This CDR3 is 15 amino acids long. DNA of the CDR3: TGTGCCAGCAGTTTATGGAGCCAGGGGGCATATGGCTACACCTTC. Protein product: CASSLWSQGAYGYTF.